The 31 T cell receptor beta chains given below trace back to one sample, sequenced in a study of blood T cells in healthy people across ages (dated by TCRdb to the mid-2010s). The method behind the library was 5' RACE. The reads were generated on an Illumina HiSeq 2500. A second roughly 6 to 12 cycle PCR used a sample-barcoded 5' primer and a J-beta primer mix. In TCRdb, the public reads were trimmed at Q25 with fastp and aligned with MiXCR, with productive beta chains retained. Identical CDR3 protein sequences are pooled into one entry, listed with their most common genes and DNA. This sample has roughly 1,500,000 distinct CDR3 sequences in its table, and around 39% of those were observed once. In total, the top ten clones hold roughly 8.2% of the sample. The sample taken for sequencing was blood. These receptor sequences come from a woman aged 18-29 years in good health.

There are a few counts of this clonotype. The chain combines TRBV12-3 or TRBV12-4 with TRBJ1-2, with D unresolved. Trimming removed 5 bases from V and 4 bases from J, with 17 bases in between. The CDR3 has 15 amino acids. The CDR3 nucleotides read TGTGCCAGCAGTGGAGCCGGAACAGTCCGCTATGGCTACACCTTC. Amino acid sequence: CASSGAGTVRYGYTF.

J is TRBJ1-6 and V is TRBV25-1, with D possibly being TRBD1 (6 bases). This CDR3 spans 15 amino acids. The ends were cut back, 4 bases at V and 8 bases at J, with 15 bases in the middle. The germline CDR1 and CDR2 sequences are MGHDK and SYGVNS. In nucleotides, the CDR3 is TGTGCCAGCAGTGGCCGACATGGGGGCTATTCACCCCTCCACTTT. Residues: CASSGRHGGYSPLHF.

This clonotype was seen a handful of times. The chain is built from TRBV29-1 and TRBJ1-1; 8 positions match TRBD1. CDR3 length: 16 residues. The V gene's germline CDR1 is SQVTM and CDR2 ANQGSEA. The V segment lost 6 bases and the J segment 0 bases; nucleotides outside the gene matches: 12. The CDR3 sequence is CSVLRDRSFVNTEAFF. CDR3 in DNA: TGCAGCGTGTTGAGGGACAGGTCATTTGTGAACACTGAAGCTTTCTTT.

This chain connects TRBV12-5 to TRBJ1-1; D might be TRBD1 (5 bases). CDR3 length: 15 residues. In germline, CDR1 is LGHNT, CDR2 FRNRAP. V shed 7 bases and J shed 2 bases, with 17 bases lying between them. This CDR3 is CASAPTWRGNTEAFF. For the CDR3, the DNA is TGTGCTAGTGCACCCACGTGGAGGGGAAACACTGAAGCTTTCTTT.

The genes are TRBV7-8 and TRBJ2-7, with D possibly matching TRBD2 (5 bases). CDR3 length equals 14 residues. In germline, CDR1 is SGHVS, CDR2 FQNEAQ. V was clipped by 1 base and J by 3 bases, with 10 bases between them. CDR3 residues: CASSLELGGYEQYF. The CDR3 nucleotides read TGTGCCAGCAGCTTAGAGTTAGGAGGCTACGAGCAGTACTTC.

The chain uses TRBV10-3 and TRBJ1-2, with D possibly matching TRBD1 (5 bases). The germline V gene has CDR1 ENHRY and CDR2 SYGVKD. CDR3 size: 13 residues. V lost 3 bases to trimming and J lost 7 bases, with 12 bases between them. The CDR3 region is CAISDFGAPGYTF. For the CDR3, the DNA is TGTGCCATCAGTGATTTTGGGGCCCCTGGCTACACCTTC.

The CDR3 nucleotides read TGTGCCAGCAGCTTTTTTGCGCTAGCGGGAGTGTCCTACAATGAGCAGTTCTTC. The encoded protein is CASSFFALAGVSYNEQFF. The chain employs TRBV11-2 and TRBJ2-1; 10 bases fit TRBD2. Germline V gene sequence: CDR1 SGHAT, CDR2 FQNNGV. The J segment lost 1 base and the V segment lost 3 bases, leaving 9 bases of the junction unmatched. The CDR3 loop spans 18 amino acids.

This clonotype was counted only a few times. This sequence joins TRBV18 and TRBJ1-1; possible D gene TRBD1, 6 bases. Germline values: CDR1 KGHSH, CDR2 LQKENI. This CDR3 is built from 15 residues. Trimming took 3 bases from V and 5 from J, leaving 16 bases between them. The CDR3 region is CASSPTTGSGTEAFF. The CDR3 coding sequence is TGTGCCAGCTCACCCACCACAGGGTCGGGGACTGAAGCTTTCTTT.

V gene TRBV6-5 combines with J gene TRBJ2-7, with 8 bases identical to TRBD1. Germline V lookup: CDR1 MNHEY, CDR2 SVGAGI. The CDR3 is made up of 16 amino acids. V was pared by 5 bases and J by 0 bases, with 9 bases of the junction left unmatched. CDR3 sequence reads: CASSPRTGWRSYEQYF. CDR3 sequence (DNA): TGTGCCAGCAGTCCAAGGACAGGGTGGCGCTCCTACGAGCAGTACTTC.

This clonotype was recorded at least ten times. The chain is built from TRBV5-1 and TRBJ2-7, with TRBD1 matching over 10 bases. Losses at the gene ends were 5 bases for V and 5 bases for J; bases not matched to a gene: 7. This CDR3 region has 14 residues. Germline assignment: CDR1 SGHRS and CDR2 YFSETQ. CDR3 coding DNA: TGCGCCAGCAGAATGGGACAGGGGATCGACGAGCAGTACTTC. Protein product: CASRMGQGIDEQYF.

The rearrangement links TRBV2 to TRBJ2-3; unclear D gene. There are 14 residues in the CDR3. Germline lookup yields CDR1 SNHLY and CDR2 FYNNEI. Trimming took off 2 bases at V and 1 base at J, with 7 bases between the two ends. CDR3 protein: CASSEPSGTDTQYF. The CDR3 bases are TGTGCCAGCAGTGAACCGAGCGGCACAGATACGCAGTATTTT.

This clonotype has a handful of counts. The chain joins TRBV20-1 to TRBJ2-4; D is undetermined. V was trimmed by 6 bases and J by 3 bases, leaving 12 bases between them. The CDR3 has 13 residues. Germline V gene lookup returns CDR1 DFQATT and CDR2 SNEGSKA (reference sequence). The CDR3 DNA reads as TGCAGTGCCACCTTCAGTGGCAAAAACATTCAGTACTTC. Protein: CSATFSGKNIQYF.

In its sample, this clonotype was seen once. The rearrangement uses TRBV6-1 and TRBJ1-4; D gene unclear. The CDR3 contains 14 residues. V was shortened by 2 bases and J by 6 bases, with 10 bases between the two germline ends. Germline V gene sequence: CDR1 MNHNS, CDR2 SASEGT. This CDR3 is CASSEIQNDEKLFF. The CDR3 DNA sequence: TGTGCCAGCAGTGAAATACAGAACGATGAAAAACTGTTTTTT.

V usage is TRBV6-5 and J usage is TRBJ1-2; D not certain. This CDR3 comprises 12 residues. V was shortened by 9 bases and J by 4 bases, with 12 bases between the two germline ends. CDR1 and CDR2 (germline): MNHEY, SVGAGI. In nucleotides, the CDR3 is TGTGCCAGTAGCTCGGTCGGCTATGGCTACACCTTC. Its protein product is CASSSVGYGYTF.

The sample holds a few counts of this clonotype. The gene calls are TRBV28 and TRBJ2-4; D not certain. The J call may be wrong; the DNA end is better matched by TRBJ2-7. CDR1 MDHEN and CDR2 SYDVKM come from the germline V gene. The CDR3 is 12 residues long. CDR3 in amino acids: CASSRPAHEQYF. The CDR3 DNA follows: TGTGCCAGCAGTAGGCCGGCACACGAGCAGTACTTC.

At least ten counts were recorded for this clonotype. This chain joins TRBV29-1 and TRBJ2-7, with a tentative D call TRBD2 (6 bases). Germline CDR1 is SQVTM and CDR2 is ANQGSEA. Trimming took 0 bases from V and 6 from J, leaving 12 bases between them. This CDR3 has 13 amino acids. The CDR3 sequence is CSVEEIEGLEQYF. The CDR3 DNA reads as TGCAGCGTTGAAGAAATTGAGGGACTCGAGCAGTACTTC.

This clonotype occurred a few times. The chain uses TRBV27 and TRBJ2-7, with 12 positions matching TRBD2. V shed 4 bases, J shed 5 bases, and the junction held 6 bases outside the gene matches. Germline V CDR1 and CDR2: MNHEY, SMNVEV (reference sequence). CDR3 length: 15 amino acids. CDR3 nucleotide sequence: TGTGCCAGCAGTTCGCCGCTAGCGGGAGGGAACGAGCAGTACTTC. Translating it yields CASSSPLAGGNEQYF.

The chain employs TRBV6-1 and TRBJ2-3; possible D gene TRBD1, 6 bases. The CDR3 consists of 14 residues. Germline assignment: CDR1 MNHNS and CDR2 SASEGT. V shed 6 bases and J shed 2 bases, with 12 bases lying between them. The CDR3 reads CASRTGLHTDTQYF. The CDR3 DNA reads TGTGCCAGCAGGACAGGTTTACACACAGATACGCAGTATTTT.

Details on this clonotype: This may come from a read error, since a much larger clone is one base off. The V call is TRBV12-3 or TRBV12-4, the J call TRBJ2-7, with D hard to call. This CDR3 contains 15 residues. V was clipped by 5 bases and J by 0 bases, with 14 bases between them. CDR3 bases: TGTGCCAGCAGTCCCTCCAGGCTGAGCTCCTACGAGCAGTACTTC. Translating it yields CASSPSRLSSYEQYF.

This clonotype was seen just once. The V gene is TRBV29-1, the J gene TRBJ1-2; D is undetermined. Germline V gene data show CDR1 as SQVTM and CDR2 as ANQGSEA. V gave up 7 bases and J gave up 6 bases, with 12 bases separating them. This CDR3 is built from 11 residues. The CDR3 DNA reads TGCAGCGCCGGGCAGGATGATGGCTACACCTTC. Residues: CSAGQDDGYTF.

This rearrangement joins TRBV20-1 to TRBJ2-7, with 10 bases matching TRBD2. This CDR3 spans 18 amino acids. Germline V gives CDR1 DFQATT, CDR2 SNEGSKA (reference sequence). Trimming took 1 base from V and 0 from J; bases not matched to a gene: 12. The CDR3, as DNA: TGCAGTGCTAGAGTGGCTAGCGGGGGCCGCTTTCTCTCCTACGAGCAGTACTTC. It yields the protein CSARVASGGRFLSYEQYF.

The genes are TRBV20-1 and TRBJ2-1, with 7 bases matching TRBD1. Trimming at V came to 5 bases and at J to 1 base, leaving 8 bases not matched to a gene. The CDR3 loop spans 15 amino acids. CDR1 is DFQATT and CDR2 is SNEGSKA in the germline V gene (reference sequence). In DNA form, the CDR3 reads TGCAGTGCTGGGAAGACAGGGCGGTCCTACAATGAGCAGTTCTTC. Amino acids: CSAGKTGRSYNEQFF.

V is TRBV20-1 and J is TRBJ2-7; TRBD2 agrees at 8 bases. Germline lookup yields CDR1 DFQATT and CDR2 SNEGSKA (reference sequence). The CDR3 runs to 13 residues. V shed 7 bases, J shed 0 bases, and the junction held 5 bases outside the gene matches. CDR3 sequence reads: CSDGGDNSYEQYF. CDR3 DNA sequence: TGCAGTGACGGGGGGGACAACTCCTACGAGCAGTACTTC.

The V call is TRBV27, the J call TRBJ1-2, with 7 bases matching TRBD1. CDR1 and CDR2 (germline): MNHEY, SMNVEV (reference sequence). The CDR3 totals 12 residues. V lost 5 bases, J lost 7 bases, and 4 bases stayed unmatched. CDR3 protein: CASSPTGAGYTF. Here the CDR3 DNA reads TGTGCCAGCAGTCCCACAGGGGCTGGCTACACCTTC.

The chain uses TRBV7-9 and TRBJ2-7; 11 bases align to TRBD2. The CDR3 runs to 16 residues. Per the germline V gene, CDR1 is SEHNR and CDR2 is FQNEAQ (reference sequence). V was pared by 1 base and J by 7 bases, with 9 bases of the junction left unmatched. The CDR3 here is CASSLVVTSGANEQYF. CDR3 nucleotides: TGTGCCAGCAGCTTAGTGGTGACTAGCGGGGCAAATGAGCAGTACTTC.

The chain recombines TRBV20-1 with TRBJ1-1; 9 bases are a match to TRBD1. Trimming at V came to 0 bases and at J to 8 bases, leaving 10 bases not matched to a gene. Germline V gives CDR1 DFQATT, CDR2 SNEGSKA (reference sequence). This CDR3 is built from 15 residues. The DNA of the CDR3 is TGCAGTGCTAGAGACAATTTTTGGACAGGGGTCGAAGCTTTCTTT. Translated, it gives CSARDNFWTGVEAFF.

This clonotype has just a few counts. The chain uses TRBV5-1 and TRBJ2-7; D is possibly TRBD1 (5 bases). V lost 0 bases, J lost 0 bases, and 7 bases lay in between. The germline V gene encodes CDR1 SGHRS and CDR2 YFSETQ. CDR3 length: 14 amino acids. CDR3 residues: CASSLVDTSYEQYF. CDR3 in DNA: TGCGCCAGCAGCTTGGTGGACACCTCCTACGAGCAGTACTTC. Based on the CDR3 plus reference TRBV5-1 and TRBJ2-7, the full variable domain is KAGVTQTPRYLIKTRGQQVTLSCSPISGHRSVSWYQQTPGQGLQFLFEYFSETQRNKGNFPGRFSGRQFSNSRSEMNVSTLELGDSALYLCASSLVDTSYEQYFGPGTRLTVT.

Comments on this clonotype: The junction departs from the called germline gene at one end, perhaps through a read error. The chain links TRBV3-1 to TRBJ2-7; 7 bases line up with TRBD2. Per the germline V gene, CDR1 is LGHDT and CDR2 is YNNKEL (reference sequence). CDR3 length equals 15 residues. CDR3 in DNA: TGTGCCGGCAGCCGATTGGGAACTAGCGACGGCGAGCAGTACTTC. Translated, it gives CAGSRLGTSDGEQYF.

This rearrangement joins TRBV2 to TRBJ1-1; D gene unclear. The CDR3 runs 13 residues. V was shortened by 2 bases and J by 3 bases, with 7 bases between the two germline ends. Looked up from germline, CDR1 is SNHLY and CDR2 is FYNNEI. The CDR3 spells CASSESYYTEAFF. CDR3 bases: TGTGCCAGCAGTGAAAGCTACTACACTGAAGCTTTCTTT.

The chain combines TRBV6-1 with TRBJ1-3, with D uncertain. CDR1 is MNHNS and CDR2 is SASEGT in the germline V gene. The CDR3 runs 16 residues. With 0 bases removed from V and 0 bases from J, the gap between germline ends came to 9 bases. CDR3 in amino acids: CASSEARPHSGNTIYF. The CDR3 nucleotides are TGTGCCAGCAGTGAAGCCCGCCCCCACTCTGGAAACACCATATATTTT.

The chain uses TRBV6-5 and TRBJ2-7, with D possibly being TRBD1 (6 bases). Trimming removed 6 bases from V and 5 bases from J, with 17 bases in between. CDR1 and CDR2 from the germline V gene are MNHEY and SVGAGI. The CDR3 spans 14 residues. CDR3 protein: CASSKQGMTDEQYF. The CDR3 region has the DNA TGTGCCAGCAGCAAACAGGGAATGACGGACGAGCAGTACTTC.